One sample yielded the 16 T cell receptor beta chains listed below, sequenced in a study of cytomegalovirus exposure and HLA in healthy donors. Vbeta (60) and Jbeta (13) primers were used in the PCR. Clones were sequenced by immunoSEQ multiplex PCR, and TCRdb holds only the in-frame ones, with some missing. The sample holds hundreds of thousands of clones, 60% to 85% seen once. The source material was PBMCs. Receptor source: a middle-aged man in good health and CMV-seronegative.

The DNA of the CDR3 is TGCGCCAGCAGCCAAGCCCTCGACAGGGCCGGCGGGGAGCTGTTTTTT. Translation: CASSQALDRAGGELFF. The V gene is TRBV4-3, the J gene TRBJ2-2, with 7 bases lining up with TRBD1. The V segment lost 1 base and the J segment 7 bases; nucleotides outside the gene matches: 9. This CDR3 spans 16 amino acids. Per germline, CDR1 LGHNA and CDR2 YSLEER.

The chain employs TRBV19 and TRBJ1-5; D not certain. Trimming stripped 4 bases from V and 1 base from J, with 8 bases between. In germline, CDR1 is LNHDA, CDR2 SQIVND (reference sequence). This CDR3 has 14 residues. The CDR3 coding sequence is TGTGCCAGTAGTAGAGGGTCCAGCAATCAGCCCCAGCATTTT. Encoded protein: CASSRGSSNQPQHF.

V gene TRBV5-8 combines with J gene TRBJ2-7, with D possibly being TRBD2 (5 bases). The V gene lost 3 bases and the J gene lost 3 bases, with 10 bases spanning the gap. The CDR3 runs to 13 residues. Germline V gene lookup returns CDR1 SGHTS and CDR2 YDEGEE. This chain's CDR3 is CASSSSRGYEQYF. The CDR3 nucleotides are TGTGCCAGCAGCTCGTCCCGGGGCTACGAGCAGTACTTC.

CDR3 nucleotide sequence: TGTGCCAGCTCACCCGGACAGGGGTTGACCTATGGCTACACCTTC. It specifies CASSPGQGLTYGYTF. V is TRBV18 and J is TRBJ1-2; 9 bases map to TRBD1. CDR1 and CDR2 (germline): KGHSH, LQKENI. After removal of 3 bases from V and 4 bases from J, the junction contained 6 bases not matched to a gene. The CDR3 has 15 residues. Together with reference TRBV18 and TRBJ1-2, the CDR3 gives the full variable domain: NAGVMQNPRHLVRRRGQEARLRCSPMKGHSHVYWYRQLPEEGLKFMVYLQKENIIDESGMPKERFSAEFPKEGPSILRIQQVVRGDSAAYFCASSPGQGLTYGYTFGSGTRLTVV.

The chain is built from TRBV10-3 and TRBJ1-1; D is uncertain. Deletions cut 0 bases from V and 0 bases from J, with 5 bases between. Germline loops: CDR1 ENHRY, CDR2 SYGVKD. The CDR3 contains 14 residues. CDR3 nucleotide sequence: TGTGCCATCAGTGAGTCCGGGGTGAACACTGAAGCTTTCTTT. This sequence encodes CAISESGVNTEAFF.

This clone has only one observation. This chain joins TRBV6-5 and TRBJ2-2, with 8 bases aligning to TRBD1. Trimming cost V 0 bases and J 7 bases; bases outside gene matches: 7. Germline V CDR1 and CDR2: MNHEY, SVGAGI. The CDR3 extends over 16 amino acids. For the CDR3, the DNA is TGTGCCAGCAGTTACTCGAAAAGGACAGGGATCGGGGAGCTGTTTTTT. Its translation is CASSYSKRTGIGELFF.

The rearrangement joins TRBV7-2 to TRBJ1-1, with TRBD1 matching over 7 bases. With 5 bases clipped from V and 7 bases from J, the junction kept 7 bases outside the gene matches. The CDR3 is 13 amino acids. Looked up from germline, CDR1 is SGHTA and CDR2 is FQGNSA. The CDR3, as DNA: TGTGCCAGCAGCGCCCGGACAGGAAATGAAGCTTTCTTT. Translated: CASSARTGNEAFF.

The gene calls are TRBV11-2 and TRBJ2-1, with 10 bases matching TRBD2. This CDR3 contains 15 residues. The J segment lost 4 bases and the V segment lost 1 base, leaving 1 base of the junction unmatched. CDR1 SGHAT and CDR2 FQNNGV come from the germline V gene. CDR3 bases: TGTGCCAGCAGCTTAGGGACTAGCGGATACAATGAGCAGTTCTTC. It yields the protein CASSLGTSGYNEQFF. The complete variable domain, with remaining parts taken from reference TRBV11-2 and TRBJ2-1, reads EAGVAQSPRYKIIEKRQSVAFWCNPISGHATLYWYQQILGQGPKLLIQFQNNGVVDDSQLPKDRFSAERLKGVDSTLKIQPAKLEDSAVYLCASSLGTSGYNEQFFGPGTRLTVL.

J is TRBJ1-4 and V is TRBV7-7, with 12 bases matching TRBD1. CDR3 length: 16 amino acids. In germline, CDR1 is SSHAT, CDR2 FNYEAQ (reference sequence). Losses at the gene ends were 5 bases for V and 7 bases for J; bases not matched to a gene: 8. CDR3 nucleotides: TGTGCCAGCAGCGAGGGACAGGGGGCCAGTGGTGAAAAACTGTTTTTT. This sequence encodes CASSEGQGASGEKLFF.

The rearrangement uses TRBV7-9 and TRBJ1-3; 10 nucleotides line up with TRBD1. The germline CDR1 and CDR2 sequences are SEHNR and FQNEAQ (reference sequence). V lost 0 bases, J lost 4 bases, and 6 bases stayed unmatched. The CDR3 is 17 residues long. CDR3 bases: TGTGCCAGCAGCTTAGCTAAGGGACAGGGGTACGGAAACACCATATATTTT. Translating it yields CASSLAKGQGYGNTIYF.

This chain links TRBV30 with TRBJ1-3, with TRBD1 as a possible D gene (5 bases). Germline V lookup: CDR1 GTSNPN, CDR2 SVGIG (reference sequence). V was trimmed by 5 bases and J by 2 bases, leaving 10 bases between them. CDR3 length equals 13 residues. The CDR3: CAWELTAGNTIYF. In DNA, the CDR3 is TGTGCCTGGGAGTTGACAGCTGGAAACACCATATATTTT.

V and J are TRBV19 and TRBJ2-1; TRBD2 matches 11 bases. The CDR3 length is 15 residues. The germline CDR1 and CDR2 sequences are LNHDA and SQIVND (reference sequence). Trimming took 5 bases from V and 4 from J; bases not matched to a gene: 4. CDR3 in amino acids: CASSLASGRYNEQFF. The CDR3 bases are TGTGCCAGTAGTCTCGCTAGCGGGAGGTACAATGAGCAGTTCTTC.

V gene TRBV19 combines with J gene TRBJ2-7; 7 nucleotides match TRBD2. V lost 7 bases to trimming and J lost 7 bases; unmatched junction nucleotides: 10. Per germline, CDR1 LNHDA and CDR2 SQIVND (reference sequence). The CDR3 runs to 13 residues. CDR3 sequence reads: CASTEGWGGEQYF. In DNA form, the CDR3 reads TGTGCCAGTACCGAAGGTTGGGGGGGGGAGCAGTACTTC.

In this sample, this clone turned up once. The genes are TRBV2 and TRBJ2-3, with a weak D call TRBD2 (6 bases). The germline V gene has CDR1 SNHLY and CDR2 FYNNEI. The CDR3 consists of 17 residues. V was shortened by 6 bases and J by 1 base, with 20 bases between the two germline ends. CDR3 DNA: TGTGCCAGCAGCGCAAGGAGGGTGGGTCTTCGCACAGATACGCAGTATTTT. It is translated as CASSARRVGLRTDTQYF.

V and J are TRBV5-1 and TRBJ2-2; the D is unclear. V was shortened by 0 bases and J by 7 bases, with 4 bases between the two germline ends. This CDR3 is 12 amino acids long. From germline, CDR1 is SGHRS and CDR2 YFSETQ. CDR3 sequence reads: CASSLAIGELFF. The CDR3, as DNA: TGCGCCAGCAGCTTGGCAATCGGGGAGCTGTTTTTT.

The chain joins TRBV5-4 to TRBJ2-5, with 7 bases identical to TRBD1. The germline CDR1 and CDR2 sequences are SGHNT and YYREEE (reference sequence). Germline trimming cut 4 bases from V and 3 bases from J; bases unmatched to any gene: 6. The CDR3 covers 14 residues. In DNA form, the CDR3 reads TGTGCCAGCAGCCCTGCGGACAGGAAAGAGACCCAGTACTTC. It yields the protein CASSPADRKETQYF.